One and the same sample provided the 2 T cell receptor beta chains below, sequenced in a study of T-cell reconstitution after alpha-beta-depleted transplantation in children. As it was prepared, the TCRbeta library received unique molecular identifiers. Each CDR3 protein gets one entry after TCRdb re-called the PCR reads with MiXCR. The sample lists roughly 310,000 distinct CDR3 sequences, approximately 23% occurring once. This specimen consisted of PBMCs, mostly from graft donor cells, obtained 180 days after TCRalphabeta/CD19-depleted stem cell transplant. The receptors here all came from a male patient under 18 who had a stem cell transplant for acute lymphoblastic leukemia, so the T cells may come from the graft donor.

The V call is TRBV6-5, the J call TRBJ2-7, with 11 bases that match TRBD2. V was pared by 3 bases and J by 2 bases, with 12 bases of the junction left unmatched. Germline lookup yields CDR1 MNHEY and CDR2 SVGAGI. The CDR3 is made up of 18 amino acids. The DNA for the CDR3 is TGTGCCAGCAGTTATTCGGCGACTAGCGGGATCTTACCCTACGAGCAGTACTTC. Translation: CASSYSATSGILPYEQYF.

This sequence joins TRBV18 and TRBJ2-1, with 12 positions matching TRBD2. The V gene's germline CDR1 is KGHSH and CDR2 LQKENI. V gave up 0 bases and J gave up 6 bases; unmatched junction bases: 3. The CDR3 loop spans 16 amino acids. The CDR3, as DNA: TGTGCCAGCTCACCACCGGCTAGCGGGAGGGCCAATGAGCAGTTCTTC. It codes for CASSPPASGRANEQFF.